Sequencing of this T cell receptor beta chain was carried out in a study of identical twins. Looked up from germline, CDR1 is DFQATT and CDR2 is SNEGSKA (reference sequence). The CDR3 has 17 residues. After removal of 4 bases from V and 2 bases from J, the junction contained 12 bases not matched to a gene. There were only healthy Caucasians among the donors. On this clonotype: Its antigen is unknown.

cDNA molecules carried unique molecular identifiers, and template switching added a universal primer site. TCRdb ran MiXCR on the 5' RACE reads and lists one entry per CDR3 protein. The sample includes hundreds of thousands of distinct CDR3 sequences, approximately 13% seen only once; the top ten take about 1.5%. Findings of the study overall: Fewer insertions were carried by abundant cord blood beta clonotypes, but none was seen in memory repertoires.

The same sample was also used in a study of yellow fever vaccine responses in identical twins.

Sequencing used PBMCs. The receptor was derived from a young woman in good health. This sequence joins TRBV20-1 and TRBJ2-3, with 10 nucleotides matching TRBD2. Here the CDR3 DNA reads TGCAGTGCTACACGACCTGAACTAGCGGGGAACACAGATACGCAGTATTTT. Amino acids: CSATRPELAGNTDTQYF.